The 18 T cell receptor beta chains listed next were all sequenced from one sample in a study of blood T cell repertoires in COVID-19. The protocol was immunoSEQ multiplex PCR, while the TCRdb copy is restricted to in-frame clones and leaves out a portion. The sample shows roughly 330,000 clones, 85% to 90% of them seen only once. Sequencing was performed on PBMCs or T cells enriched from blood (not recorded which). The receptors were gathered from a woman aged 18 to 35 who had recovered from COVID-19.

A single count supports this clone. The chain carries TRBV5-1 and TRBJ1-6, with 9 bases fitting TRBD1. The CDR3 length is 14 residues. V lost 3 bases and J lost 14; bases outside the gene matches: 9. Germline V lookup: CDR1 SGHRS, CDR2 YFSETQ. The CDR3 spells CASSYGQGRSSLHF. The CDR3 nucleotides read TGCGCCAGCAGCTATGGACAGGGGAGGTCTTCCCTCCACTTT.

The table lists this clone with a few counts. The chain links TRBV11-2 to TRBJ1-2; tentative D call: TRBD1 (6 bases). This CDR3 has 17 residues. The germline gives CDR1 SGHAT, CDR2 FQNNGV. Trimming left V 0 bases short and J 1 base short, with 15 bases between. CDR3 in DNA: TGTGCCAGCAGCTTAGATGGTAGACAGGTCTTTAACTATGGCTACACCTTC. Protein: CASSLDGRQVFNYGYTF.

The V call is TRBV9, the J call TRBJ2-3; D unclear. CDR1 is SGDLS and CDR2 is YYNGEE in the germline V gene. The CDR3 runs 14 residues. Trimming removed 0 bases at V and 2 bases at J, with 7 bases between. CDR3 in amino acids: CASSVDGYTDTQYF. The CDR3 DNA sequence: TGTGCCAGCAGCGTAGACGGTTACACAGATACGCAGTATTTT.

The V and J genes are TRBV21-1 and TRBJ1-1; the tabulated D call, TRBD1, remains unverified against the DNA. TRBV21-1 is a documented pseudogene. The CDR3 covers 15 residues. CDR3 in DNA: TGTGCCAGCAGCAAAGGGGACAGGGGGTGGACTGAAGCTTTCTTT. It translates to CASSKGDRGWTEAFF.

This clone was picked up one time. The chain links TRBV7-3 to TRBJ1-2; D is perhaps TRBD1 (5 bases). V lost 2 bases and J 2 bases, leaving 12 bases between the germline ends. Germline lookup yields CDR1 SGHTA and CDR2 FQGTGA. The CDR3 has 15 residues. CDR3 residues: CASSLSGDGNYGYTF. CDR3 in DNA: TGTGCCAGCAGCTTATCGGGGGACGGGAACTATGGCTACACCTTC.

V usage is TRBV29-1 and J usage is TRBJ1-1, with a tentative D call TRBD1 (5 bases). CDR1 is SQVTM, CDR2 ANQGSEA, per germline. The CDR3 has 13 residues. Trimming removed 4 bases from V and 0 bases from J, with 9 bases in between. The CDR3 DNA reads TGCAGCGTTGGACCCAGGGTGAACACTGAAGCTTTCTTT. This gives the protein CSVGPRVNTEAFF.

The J gene is TRBJ1-3, the V gene TRBV21-1; TRBD1, the table's D call, lacks a check against the DNA. TRBV21-1 is reported as a pseudogene. The CDR3 is 17 residues long. The CDR3 spells CASSKEAGTGPKIDIYF. The CDR3 nucleotides read TGTGCCAGCAGCAAAGAGGCAGGAACAGGTCCCAAGATAGACATATATTTT.

V is TRBV6-2 or TRBV6-3 and J is TRBJ1-1; D remains ambiguous. The V end was cut by 0 bases, the J end by 8 bases, with 13 bases between. CDR1 and CDR2 from the germline V gene are MNHEY and SVGEGT. The CDR3 is made up of 14 amino acids. CDR3 DNA sequence: TGTGCCAGCAGTTACTCGACTACAGTATCAGAAGCTTTCTTT. It is translated as CASSYSTTVSEAFF.

For this clone: Other nucleotide sequences from this sample produce the same CDR3. This rearrangement joins TRBV5-4 to TRBJ2-3; no definite D call. There are 14 residues in the CDR3. The V end was cut by 4 bases, the J end by 2 bases, with 11 bases between. The germline CDR1 and CDR2 sequences are SGHNT and YYREEE (reference sequence). The CDR3 DNA sequence: TGTGCCAGCAGCGCTTCAGGCCACACAGATACGCAGTATTTT. This gives the protein CASSASGHTDTQYF.

The genes are TRBV30 and TRBJ1-1; D unresolved. The germline CDR1 and CDR2 sequences are GTSNPN and SVGIG (reference sequence). The CDR3 contains 12 residues. V shed 0 bases and J shed 6 bases, with 8 bases lying between them. The DNA for the CDR3 is TGTGCCTGGAGTGTAGAGGCATCTGAAGCTTTCTTT. Translated: CAWSVEASEAFF.

The chain has TRBV2 and TRBJ1-6; tentatively, D is TRBD1 (5 bases). CDR3 length equals 13 residues. Germline V CDR1 and CDR2: SNHLY, FYNNEI. Trimming cost V 3 bases and J 8 bases, with 8 bases left between them. The CDR3 DNA is TGTGCCAGCAGTGACCTACAGGATTCACCCCTCCACTTT. Translated: CASSDLQDSPLHF.

V gene TRBV5-8 combines with J gene TRBJ1-2; D not certain. The ends were cut back, 0 bases at V and 4 bases at J, with 13 bases in the middle. The CDR3 is 15 residues long. Per germline, CDR1 SGHTS and CDR2 YDEGEE. CDR3 nucleotides: TGTGCCAGCAGCTTGGCCGGAGGAGGCTTCTATGGCTACACCTTC. It yields the protein CASSLAGGGFYGYTF.

This chain connects TRBV5-1 to TRBJ2-2; 8 positions agree with TRBD1. The trim removed 4 bases at V and 2 bases at J, leaving 4 bases unmatched. Germline-derived CDR1 and CDR2 are SGHRS and YFSETQ. This CDR3 contains 15 residues. Written as DNA, the CDR3 is TGCGCCAGCAGCCCAGGGGGCACAAACACCGGGGAGCTGTTTTTT. Translation gives CASSPGGTNTGELFF.

V is TRBV25-1 and J is TRBJ1-1; no clear D gene. Germline lookup yields CDR1 MGHDK and CDR2 SYGVNS. This CDR3 is built from 13 residues. Trimming left V 5 bases short and J 0 bases short, with 7 bases between. The CDR3 spells CASSRTLNTEAFF. The CDR3, as DNA: TGTGCCAGCAGTAGGACTCTGAACACTGAAGCTTTCTTT.

The V call is TRBV28, the J call TRBJ1-1; D ambiguous. V lost 6 bases and J 6 bases, leaving 11 bases between the germline ends. CDR1 and CDR2 (germline): MDHEN, SYDVKM. The CDR3 length is 12 residues. The DNA of the CDR3 is TGTGCCAGCAGGGGAGGGCACTCTGAAGCTTTCTTT. Its protein product is CASRGGHSEAFF.

This chain connects TRBV2 to TRBJ2-3; D remains unclear. V was shortened by 10 bases and J by 0 bases, with 11 bases between the two germline ends. CDR1 is SNHLY and CDR2 is FYNNEI in the germline V gene. The CDR3 loop spans 13 amino acids. The CDR3 DNA reads as TGTGCCAACACAGCCTATAGCACAGATACGCAGTATTTT. Its protein is CANTAYSTDTQYF.

J is TRBJ2-1 and V is TRBV3-1 (or the pseudogene TRBV3-2); TRBD2 might be the D (6 bases). This CDR3 contains 15 residues. V shed 0 bases and J shed 8 bases, with 14 bases lying between them. Germline CDR1 reads LGHDT; CDR2 reads YNNKEL (reference sequence). CDR3 coding DNA: TGTGCCAGCAGCCAAGATCTTGTGCGGGGCGATGAGCAGTTCTTC. Protein product: CASSQDLVRGDEQFF.

This chain joins TRBV21-1 and TRBJ1-2. TRBV21-1 is a pseudogene segment. The CDR3 is 15 amino acids. CDR3 bases: TGTGCCAGCAGCAAAGCGAGCGGTTATCTGAGTGGCTACACCTTC. Its protein is CASSKASGYLSGYTF.